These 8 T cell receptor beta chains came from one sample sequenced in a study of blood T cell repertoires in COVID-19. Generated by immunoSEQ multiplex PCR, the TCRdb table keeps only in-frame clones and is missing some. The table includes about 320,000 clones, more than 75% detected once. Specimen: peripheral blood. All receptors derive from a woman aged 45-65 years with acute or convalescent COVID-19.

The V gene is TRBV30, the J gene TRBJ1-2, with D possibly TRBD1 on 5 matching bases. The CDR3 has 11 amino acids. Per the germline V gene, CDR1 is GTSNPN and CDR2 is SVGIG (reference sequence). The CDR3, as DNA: TGTGCTTACGGGGGGGGCTATGGCTACACCTTC. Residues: CAYGGGYGYTF.

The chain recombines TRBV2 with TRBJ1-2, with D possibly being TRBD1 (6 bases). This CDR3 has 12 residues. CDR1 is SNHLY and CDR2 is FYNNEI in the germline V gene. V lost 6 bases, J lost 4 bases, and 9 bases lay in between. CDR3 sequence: CASSGQLYGYTF. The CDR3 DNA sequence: TGTGCCAGCAGCGGACAGCTCTATGGCTACACCTTC. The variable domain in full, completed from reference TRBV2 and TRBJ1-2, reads EPEVTQTPSHQVTQMGQEVILRCVPISNHLYFYWYRQILGQKVEFLVSFYNNEISEKSEIFDDQFSVERPDGSNFTLKIRSTKLEDSAMYFCASSGQLYGYTFGSGTRLTVV.

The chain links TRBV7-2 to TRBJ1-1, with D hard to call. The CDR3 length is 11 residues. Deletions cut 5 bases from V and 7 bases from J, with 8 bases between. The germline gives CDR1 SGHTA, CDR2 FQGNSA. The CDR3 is CASSPGFEAFF. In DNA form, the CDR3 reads TGTGCCAGCAGCCCAGGTTTTGAAGCTTTCTTT.

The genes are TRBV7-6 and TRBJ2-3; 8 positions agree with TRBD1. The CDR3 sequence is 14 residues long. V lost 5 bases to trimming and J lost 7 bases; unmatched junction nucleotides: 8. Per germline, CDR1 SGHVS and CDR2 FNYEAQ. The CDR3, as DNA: TGTGCCAGCAGCCAGGGGACAGGTTTCAATACGCAGTATTTT. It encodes CASSQGTGFNTQYF.

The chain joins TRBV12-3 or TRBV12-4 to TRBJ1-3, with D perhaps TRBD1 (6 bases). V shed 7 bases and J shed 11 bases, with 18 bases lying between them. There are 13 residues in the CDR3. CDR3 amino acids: CASTLRGQEAIYF. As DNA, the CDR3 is TGTGCCAGCACCTTGCGGGGGCAGGAGGCCATATATTTT.

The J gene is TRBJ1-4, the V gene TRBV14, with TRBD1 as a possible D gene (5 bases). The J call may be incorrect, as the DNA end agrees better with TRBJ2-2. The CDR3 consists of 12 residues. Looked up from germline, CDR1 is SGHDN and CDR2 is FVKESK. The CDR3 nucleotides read TGTGCCAGCAGCCAATCGGACAGGGAGCTGTTTTTT. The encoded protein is CASSQSDRELFF.

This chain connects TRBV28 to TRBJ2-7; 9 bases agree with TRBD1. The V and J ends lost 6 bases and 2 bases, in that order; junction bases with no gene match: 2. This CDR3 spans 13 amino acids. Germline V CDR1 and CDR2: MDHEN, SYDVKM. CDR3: CASRTGGAYEQYF. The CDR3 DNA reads TGTGCCAGCAGGACAGGGGGGGCCTACGAGCAGTACTTC.

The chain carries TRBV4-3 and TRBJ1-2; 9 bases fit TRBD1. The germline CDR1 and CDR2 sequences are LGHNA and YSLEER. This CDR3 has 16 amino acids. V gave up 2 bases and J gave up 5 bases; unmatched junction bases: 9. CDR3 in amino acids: CASSQIGGQGSYGYTF. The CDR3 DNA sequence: TGCGCCAGCAGCCAAATCGGGGGACAGGGTTCGTATGGCTACACCTTC.